This TCR beta chain was documented in a study of T cells in Graves' hyperthyroidism and ophthalmopathy. Study context: Peripheral blood was taken when the disease was first diagnosed, before any treatment began.

The study, taken as a whole, reports: Most thyroid clonotypes with frequency above 0.001 were detected in blood.

Germline CDR1 is SGHTA and CDR2 is FQGNSA. This CDR3 is built from 14 residues. With V trimmed by 5 bases and J by 4 bases, 6 bases remained unmatched. Uncontrolled infection, other autoimmune disease, pregnancy or lactation excluded patients. This clonotype was found many times. Its specificity is unknown. From RNA transcripts, TCR beta CDR3 regions were amplified. First-round RT-PCR targeting the TCR CDR3 was performed with the HTBI primer set. A single record per CDR3 protein comes from TCRdb applying MiXCR to the multiplex PCR reads. The sample yields around 600,000 distinct CDR3 sequences, 14% seen once.

The clonotype originates from a woman in her late teens or twenties with Graves' ophthalmopathy. The gene calls are TRBV7-2 and TRBJ2-3; 7 bases align to TRBD1. Sample: blood. For the CDR3, the DNA is TGTGCCAGCAGCCATGACAGGGCCGCAGATACGCAGTATTTT. It is translated as CASSHDRAADTQYF.